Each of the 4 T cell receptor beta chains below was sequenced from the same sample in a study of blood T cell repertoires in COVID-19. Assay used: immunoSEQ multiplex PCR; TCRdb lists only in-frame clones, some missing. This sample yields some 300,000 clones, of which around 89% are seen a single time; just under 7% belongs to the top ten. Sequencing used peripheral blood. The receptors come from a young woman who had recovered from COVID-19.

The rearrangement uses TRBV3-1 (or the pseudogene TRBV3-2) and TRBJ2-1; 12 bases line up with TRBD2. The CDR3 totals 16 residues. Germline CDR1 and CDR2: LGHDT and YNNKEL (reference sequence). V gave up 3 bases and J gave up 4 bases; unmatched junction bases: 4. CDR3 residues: CASSQTSGGWYNEQFF. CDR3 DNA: TGTGCCAGCAGCCAGACTAGCGGGGGATGGTACAATGAGCAGTTCTTC.

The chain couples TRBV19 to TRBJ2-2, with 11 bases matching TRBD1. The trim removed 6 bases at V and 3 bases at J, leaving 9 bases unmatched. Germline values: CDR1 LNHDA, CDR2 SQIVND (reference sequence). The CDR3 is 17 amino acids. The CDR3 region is CASSLPGQGEDTGELFF. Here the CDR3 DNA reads TGTGCCAGTAGCTTACCGGGACAGGGGGAGGACACCGGGGAGCTGTTTTTT. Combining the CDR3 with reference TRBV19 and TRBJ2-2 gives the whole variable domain DGGITQSPKYLFRKEGQNVTLSCEQNLNHDAMYWYRQDPGQGLRLIYYSQIVNDFQKGDIAEGYSVSREKKESFPLTVTSAQKNPTAFYLCASSLPGQGEDTGELFFGEGSRLTVL.

The CDR3 region is CASSQVIWGATNEKLFF. Written as DNA, the CDR3 is TGTGCCAGCAGCCAAGTGATTTGGGGGGCAACTAATGAAAAACTGTTTTTT. This chain uses TRBV3-1 (or the pseudogene TRBV3-2) with TRBJ1-4; possible D gene TRBD1, 5 bases. The V end was cut by 1 base, the J end by 0 bases, with 12 bases between. Germline lookup yields CDR1 LGHDT and CDR2 YNNKEL (reference sequence). The CDR3 covers 17 residues.

The CDR3 spells CASRFSTGVRSPLHF. The CDR3 DNA follows: TGTGCCAGCAGATTCTCTACAGGGGTACGGTCACCCCTCCACTTT. The V and J genes are TRBV6-5 and TRBJ1-6; 7 bases map to TRBD1. The germline V gene encodes CDR1 MNHEY and CDR2 SVGAGI. The CDR3 is made up of 15 amino acids. V trimming: 6 bases; J trimming: 10 bases; junction bases outside the gene matches: 12.